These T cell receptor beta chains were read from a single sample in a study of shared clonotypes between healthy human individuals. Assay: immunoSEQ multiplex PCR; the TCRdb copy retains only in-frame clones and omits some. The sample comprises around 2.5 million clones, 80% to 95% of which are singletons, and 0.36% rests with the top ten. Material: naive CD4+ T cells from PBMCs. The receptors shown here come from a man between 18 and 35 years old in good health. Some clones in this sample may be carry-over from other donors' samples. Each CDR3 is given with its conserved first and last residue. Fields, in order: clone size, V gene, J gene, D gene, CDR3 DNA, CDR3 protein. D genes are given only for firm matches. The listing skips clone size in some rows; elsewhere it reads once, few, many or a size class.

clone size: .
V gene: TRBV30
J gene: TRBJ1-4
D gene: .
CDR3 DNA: TGTGCCTGGAGTATAACAGGGAGGGATGAAAAACTGTTTTTT
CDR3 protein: CAWSITGRDEKLFF

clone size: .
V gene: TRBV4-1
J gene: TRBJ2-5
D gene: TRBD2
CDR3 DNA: TGCGCCAGCAGCCAACCTAGCGGGAGGGGGCAAGAGACCCAGTACTTC
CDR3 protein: CASSQPSGRGQETQYF

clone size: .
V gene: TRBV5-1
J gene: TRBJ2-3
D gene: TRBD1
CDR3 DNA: TGCGCCAGCAGCTTAGGACAGGCGGACCCAGATACGCAGTATTTT
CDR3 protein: CASSLGQADPDTQYF

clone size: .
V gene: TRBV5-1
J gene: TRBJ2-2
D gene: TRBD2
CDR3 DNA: TGCGCCAGCAGCTTTCAGTTGGGACTAGCGGGAGTCGGCGGGGAGCTGTTTTTT
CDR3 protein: CASSFQLGLAGVGGELFF

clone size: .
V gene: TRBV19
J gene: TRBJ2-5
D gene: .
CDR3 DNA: TGTGCCAGTAGTACGGGGGAGACCCAGTACTTC
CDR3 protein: CASSTGETQYF

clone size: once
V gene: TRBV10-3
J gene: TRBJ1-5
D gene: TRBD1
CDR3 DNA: TGTGCCATCAGCCCGACAGGGATCCAGCCCCAGCATTTT
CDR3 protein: CAISPTGIQPQHF

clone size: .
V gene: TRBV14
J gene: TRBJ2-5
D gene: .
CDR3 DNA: TGTGCCAGCAGCCAGGGGGGGCCAACACAAGAGACCCAGTACTTC
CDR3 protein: CASSQGGPTQETQYF

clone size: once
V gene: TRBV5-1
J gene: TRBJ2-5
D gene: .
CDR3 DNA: TGCGCCAGCAGCTTGTGGGACAACCAAGAGACCCAGTACTTC
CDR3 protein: CASSLWDNQETQYF

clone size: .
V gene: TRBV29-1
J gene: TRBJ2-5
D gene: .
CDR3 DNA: TGCAGCGTTTATAAGGGAGCGGAGACCCAGTACTTC
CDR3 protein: CSVYKGAETQYF

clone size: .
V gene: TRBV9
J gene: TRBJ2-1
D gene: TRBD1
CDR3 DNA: TGTGCCAGCAGCCTGACAGGGTACCACAATGAGCAGTTCTTC
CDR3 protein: CASSLTGYHNEQFF

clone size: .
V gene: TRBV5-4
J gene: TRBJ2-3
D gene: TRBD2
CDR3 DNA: TGTGCCAGCAGCTTGGGCCTAGCGGGAATAGATACGCAGTATTTT
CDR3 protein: CASSLGLAGIDTQYF

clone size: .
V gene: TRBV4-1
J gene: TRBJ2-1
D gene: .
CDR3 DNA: TGCGCCAGCAGCCAGGTTGGGTCTCACGGGGGCTCCTACAATGAGCAGTTCTTC
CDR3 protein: CASSQVGSHGGSYNEQFF

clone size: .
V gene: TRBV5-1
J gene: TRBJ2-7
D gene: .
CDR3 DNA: TGCGCCAGCAGCTTGTCGGCGGAGTACTCCTACGAGCAGTACTTC
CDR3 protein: CASSLSAEYSYEQYF

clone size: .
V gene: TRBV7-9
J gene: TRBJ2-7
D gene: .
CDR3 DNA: TGTGCCAGCAGCTTAGAAGGTTGGCAGAGCTCCTACGAGCAGTACTTC
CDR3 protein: CASSLEGWQSSYEQYF

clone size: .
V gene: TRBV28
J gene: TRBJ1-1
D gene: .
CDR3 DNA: TGTGCCAGCAGTTTATCGTCCCCGGTAACTGAAGCTTTCTTT
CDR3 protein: CASSLSSPVTEAFF

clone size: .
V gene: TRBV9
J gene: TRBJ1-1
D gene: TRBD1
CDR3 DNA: TGTGCCAGCAGCGGCGGGACAGGGGGCACTGAAGCTTTCTTT
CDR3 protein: CASSGGTGGTEAFF

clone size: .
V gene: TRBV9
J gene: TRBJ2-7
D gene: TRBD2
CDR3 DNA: TGTGCCAGCAGCTCACGACTAGCGGGTATCTACGAGCAGTACTTC
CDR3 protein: CASSSRLAGIYEQYF

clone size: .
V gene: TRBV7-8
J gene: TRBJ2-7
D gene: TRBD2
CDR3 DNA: TGTGCCAGCAGCTTACTGGAGGGAGGGTCCTACGAGCAGTACTTC
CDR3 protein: CASSLLEGGSYEQYF

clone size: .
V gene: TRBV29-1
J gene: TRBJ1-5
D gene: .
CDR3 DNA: TGCAGCGTTGTGGCAGGGCAACGCAATCAGCCCCAGCATTTT
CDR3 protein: CSVVAGQRNQPQHF

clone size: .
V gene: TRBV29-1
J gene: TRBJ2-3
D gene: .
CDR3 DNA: TGCAGCGTCAAGGGCCTCAGCACAGATACGCAGTATTTT
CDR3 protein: CSVKGLSTDTQYF

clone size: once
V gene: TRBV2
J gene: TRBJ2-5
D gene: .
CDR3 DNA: TGTGCCAGCAGCGGGAACCAAGAGACCCAGTACTTC
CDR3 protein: CASSGNQETQYF

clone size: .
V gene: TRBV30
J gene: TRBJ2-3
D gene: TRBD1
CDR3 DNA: TGTGCCTGGGACAGGGTCACAGATACGCAGTATTTT
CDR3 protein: CAWDRVTDTQYF

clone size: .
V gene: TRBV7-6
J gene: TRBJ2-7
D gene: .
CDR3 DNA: TGTGCCAGCAGCCCCACCAGCACCTACGAGCAGTACTTC
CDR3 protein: CASSPTSTYEQYF

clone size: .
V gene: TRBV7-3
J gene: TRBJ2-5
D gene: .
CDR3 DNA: TGTGCCAGCAGCTTAACGCGACCAGCGAGAGAGCAAGAGACCCAGTACTTC
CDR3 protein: CASSLTRPAREQETQYF

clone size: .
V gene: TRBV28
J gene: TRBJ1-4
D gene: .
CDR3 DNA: TGTGCCAGCAGTGGCATTAATGAAAAACTGTTTTTT
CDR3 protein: CASSGINEKLFF

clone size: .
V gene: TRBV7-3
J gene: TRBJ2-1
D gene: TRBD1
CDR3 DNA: TGTGCCAGCAGCAGGCAAACAGGGGTGCCCTACAATGAGCAGTTCTTC
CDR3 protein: CASSRQTGVPYNEQFF

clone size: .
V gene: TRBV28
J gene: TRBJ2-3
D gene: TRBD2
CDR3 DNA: TGTGCCAGCGCGGTAGCGGGAGGGCACGATACGCAGTATTTT
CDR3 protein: CASAVAGGHDTQYF

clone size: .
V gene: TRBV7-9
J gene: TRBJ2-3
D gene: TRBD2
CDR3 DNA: TGTGCCAGCAGCTTAAGAAGACTAGCGGGAGTGGCAGATACGCAGTATTTT
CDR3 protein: CASSLRRLAGVADTQYF

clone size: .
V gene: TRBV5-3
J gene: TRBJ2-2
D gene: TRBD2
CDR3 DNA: TGTGCCAGAAGCTTTAGCGGGAGGGCGGGCACCGGGGAGCTGTTTTTT
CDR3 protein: CARSFSGRAGTGELFF

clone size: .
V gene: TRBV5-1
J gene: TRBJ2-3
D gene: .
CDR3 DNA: TGCGCCAGCAGCCCGTTGAGGGGGGCCACAGATACGCAGTATTTT
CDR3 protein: CASSPLRGATDTQYF

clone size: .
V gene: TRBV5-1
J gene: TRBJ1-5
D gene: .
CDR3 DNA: TGCGCCAGCAGCTTGGAGGTAGGCCAGCCCCAGCATTTT
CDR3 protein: CASSLEVGQPQHF

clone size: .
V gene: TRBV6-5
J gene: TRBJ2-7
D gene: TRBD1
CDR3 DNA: TGTGCCAGCAGTTACGGGTTGGACAGGACCTACTACGAGCAGTACTTC
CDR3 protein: CASSYGLDRTYYEQYF

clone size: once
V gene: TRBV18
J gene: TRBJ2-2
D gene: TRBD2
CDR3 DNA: TGTGCCAGCTCACTACTAGCGGGGGCCCCGGTCGGGGAGCTGTTTTTT
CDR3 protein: CASSLLAGAPVGELFF

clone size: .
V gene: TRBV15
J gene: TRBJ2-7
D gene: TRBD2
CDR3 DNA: TGTGCCACCAGCAGAGGGACTAGCGGGGACTACGAGCAGTACTTC
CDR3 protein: CATSRGTSGDYEQYF

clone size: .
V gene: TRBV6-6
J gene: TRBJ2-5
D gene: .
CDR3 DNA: TGTGCCAGCAGCCCGGGACGGGAGACCCAGTACTTC
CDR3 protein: CASSPGRETQYF

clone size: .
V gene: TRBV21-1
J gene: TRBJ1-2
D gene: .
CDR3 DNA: .
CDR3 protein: CASSKVAGIYCCGYTF

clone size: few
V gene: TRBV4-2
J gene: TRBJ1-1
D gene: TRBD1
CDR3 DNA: TGTGCCAGCAGCCGACCGGGACAGGGTTACACTGAAGCTTTCTTT
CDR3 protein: CASSRPGQGYTEAFF